What follows describes a single T cell receptor (beta chain). This specimen belongs to a study of blood T cell repertoires in COVID-19. TCRdb keeps only in-frame clones here, not all; method: immunoSEQ multiplex PCR. Here the sample spans roughly 160,000 clones, approximately 79% being singletons. With 2 bases removed from V and 4 bases from J, the gap between germline ends came to 12 bases. The germline gives CDR1 MNHEY, CDR2 SMNVEV (reference sequence). CDR3 length equals 16 residues. The source material was peripheral blood. V usage is TRBV27 and J usage is TRBJ2-6; a possible D gene is TRBD1 (6 bases). This TCR was sampled from an elderly woman with acute or convalescent COVID-19. The CDR3 coding sequence is TGTGCCAGCAGTTTAACTTGGGGGCCCGGGGCCAACGTCCTGACTTTC. It specifies CASSLTWGPGANVLTF.